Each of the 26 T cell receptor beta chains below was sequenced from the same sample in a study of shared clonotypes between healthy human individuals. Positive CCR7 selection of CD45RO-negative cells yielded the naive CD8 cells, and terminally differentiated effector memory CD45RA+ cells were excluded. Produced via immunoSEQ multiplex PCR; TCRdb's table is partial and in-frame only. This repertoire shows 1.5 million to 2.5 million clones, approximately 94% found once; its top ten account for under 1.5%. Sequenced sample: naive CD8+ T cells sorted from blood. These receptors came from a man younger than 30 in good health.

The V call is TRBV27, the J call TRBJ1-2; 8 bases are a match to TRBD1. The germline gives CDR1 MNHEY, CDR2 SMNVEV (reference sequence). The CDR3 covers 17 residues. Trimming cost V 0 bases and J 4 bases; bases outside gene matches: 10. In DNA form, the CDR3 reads TGTGCCAGCAGTTTATCGAAAACAGGGGGTGTCGGCTATGGCTACACCTTC. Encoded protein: CASSLSKTGGVGYGYTF.

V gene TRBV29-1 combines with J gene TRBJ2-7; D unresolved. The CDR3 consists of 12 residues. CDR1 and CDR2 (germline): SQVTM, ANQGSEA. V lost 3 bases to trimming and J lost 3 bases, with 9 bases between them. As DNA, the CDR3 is TGCAGCGTTGATGACGGATACTACGAGCAGTACTTC. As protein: CSVDDGYYEQYF.

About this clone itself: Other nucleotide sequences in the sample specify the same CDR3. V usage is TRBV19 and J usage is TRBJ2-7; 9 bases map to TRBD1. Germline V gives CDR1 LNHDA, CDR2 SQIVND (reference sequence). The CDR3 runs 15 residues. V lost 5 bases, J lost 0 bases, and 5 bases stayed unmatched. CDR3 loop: CASSLGQGSSYEQYF. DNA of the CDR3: TGTGCCAGTAGTCTTGGACAGGGGAGCTCCTACGAGCAGTACTTC.

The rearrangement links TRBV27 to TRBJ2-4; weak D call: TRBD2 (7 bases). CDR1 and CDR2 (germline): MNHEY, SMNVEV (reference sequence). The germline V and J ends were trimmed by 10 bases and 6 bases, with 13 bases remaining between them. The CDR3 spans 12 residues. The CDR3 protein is CATGGPGNIQYF. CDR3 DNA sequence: TGTGCCACCGGGGGGCCAGGAAACATTCAGTACTTC.

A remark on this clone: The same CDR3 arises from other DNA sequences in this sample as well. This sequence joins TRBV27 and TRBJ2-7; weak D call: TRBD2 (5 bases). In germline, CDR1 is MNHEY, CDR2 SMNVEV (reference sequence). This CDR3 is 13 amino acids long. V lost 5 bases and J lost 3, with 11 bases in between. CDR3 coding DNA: TGTGCCAGCAGTCTCCTGGCGGGCTACGAGCAGTACTTC. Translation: CASSLLAGYEQYF.

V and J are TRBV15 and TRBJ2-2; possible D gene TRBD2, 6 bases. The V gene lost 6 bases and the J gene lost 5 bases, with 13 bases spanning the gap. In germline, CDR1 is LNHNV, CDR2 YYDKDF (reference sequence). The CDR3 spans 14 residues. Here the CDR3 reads CATRRDFLTGELFF. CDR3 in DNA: TGTGCCACCAGGAGGGACTTTCTAACCGGGGAGCTGTTTTTT.

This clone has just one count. The CDR3 here is CASSFNSPGTANNSPLHF. In nucleotides, the CDR3 is TGCGCCAGCAGCTTCAACAGCCCGGGGACAGCGAATAATTCACCCCTCCACTTT. The gene calls are TRBV5-1 and TRBJ1-6; 7 bases are a match to TRBD1. Germline CDR1 and CDR2: SGHRS and YFSETQ. This CDR3 has 18 amino acids. J gave up 5 bases and V 2 bases, and 13 bases lay outside the gene matches.

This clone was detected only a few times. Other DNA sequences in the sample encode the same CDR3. CDR3 in amino acids: CASSDGGELFF. CDR3 nucleotides: TGCGCCAGCAGTGATGGCGGGGAGCTGTTTTTT. The V and J genes are TRBV10-2 and TRBJ2-2; D is uncertain. The CDR3 extends over 11 amino acids. CDR1 is WSHSY, CDR2 SAAADI, per germline. Trimming took 3 bases from V and 7 from J, leaving 3 bases between them.

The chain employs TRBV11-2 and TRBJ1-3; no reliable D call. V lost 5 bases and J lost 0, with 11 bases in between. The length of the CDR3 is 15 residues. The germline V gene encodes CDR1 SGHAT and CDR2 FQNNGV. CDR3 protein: CASSPPGSSGNTIYF. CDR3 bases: TGTGCCAGCAGCCCCCCAGGAAGCTCTGGAAACACCATATATTTT.

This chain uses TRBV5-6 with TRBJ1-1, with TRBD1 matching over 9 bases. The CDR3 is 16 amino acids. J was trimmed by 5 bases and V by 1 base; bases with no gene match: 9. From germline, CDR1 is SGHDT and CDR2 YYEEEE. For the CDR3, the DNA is TGTGCCAGCAGCTTGATGTGGGACAGGGAGTATACTGAAGCTTTCTTT. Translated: CASSLMWDREYTEAFF. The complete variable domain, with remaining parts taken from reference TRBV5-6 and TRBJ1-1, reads DAGVTQSPTHLIKTRGQQVTLRCSPKSGHDTVSWYQQALGQGPQFIFQYYEEEERQRGNFPDRFSGHQFPNYSSELNVNALLLGDSALYLCASSLMWDREYTEAFFGQGTRLTVV.

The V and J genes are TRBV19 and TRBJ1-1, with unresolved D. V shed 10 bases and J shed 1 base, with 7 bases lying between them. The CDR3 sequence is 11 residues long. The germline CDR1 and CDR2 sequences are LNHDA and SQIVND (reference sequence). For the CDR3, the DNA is TGTGCCACAAGCGAGAACACTGAAGCTTTCTTT. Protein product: CATSENTEAFF.

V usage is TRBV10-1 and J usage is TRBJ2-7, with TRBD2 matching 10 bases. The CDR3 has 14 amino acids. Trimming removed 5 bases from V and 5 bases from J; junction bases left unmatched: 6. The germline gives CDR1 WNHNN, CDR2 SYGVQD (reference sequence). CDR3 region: CASSLAGVGNEQYF. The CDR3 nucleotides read TGCGCCAGCAGTCTAGCGGGAGTCGGAAACGAGCAGTACTTC.

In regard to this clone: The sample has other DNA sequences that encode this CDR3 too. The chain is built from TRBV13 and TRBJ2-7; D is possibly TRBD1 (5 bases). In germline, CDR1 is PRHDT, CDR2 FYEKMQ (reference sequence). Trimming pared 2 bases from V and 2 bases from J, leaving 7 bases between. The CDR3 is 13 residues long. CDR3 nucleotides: TGTGCCAGCAGCTTACAAGGGGCCTACGAGCAGTACTTC. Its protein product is CASSLQGAYEQYF.

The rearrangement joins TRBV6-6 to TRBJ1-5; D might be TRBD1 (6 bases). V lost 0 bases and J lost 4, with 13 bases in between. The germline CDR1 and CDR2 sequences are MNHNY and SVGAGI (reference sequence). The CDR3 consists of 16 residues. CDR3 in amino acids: CASSYSRETGNQPQHF. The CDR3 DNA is TGTGCCAGCAGTTACTCCCGTGAAACAGGGAATCAGCCCCAGCATTTT.

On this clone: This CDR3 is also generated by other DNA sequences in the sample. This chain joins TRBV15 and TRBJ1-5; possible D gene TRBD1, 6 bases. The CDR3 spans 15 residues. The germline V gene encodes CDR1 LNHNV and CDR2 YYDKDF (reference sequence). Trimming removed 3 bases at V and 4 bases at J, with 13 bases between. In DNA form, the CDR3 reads TGTGCCACCAGCAGCGCTCGGCAGGGGAATCAGCCCCAGCATTTT. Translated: CATSSARQGNQPQHF.

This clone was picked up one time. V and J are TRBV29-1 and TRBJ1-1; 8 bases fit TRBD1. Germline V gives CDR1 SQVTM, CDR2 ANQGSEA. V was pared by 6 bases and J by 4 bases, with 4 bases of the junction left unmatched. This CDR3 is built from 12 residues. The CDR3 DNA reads TGCAGCGTAGCAACAGGGGGCACTGAAGCTTTCTTT. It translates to CSVATGGTEAFF.

CDR3 amino acids: CASSPNGPYEQYF. CDR3 DNA: TGTGCCAGCAGCCCAAACGGGCCCTACGAGCAGTACTTC. The chain is built from TRBV25-1 and TRBJ2-7; D is unclear. The CDR3 runs 13 residues. Germline CDR1 MGHDK, CDR2 SYGVNS. V was cut by 6 bases and J by 2 bases, with 11 bases left in between.

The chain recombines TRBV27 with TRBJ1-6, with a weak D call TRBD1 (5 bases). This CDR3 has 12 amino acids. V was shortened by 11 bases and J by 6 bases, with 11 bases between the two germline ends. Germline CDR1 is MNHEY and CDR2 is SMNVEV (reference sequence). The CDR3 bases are TGTGCCTCGGGGGTTTTTAATTCACCCCTCCACTTT. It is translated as CASGVFNSPLHF.

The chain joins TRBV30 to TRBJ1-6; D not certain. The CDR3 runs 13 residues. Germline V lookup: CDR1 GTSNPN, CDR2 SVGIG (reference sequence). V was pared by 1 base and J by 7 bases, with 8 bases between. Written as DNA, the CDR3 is TGTGCCTGGAGTGAGGTAGGGAATTCACCCCTCCACTTT. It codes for CAWSEVGNSPLHF.

CDR3 nucleotides: TGTGCCAGCAGTATTACCGGGACATCCTACGAGCAGTACTTC. It translates to CASSITGTSYEQYF. The V call is TRBV28, the J call TRBJ2-7, with a tentative D call TRBD1 (6 bases). The germline gives CDR1 MDHEN, CDR2 SYDVKM. The CDR3 is 14 amino acids. V dropped 5 bases and J dropped 1 base, with 12 bases sitting between them.

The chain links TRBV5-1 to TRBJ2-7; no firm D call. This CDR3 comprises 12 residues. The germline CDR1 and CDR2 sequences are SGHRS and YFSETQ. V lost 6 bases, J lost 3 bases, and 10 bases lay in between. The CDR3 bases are TGCGCCAGCAAATCAAAGATCTACGAGCAGTACTTC. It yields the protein CASKSKIYEQYF.

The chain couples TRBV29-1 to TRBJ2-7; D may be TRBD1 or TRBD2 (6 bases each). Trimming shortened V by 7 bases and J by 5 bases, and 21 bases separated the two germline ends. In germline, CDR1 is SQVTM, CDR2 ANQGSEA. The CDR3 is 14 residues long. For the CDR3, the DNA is TGCAGCGCTATGGAGGGGGGCGCCGGCAACGAGCAGTACTTC. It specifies CSAMEGGAGNEQYF.

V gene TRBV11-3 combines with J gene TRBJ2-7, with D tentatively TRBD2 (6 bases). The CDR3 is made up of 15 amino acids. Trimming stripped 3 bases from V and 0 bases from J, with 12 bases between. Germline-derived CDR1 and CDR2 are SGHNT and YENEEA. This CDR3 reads CASSLGGASSYEQYF. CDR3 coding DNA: TGTGCCAGCAGCTTGGGCGGGGCTAGCTCCTACGAGCAGTACTTC.

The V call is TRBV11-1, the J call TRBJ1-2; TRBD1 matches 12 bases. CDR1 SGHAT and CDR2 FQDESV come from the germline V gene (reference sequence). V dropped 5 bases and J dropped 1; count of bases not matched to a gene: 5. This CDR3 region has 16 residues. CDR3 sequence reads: CASSRGQGADNYGYTF. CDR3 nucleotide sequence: TGTGCCAGCAGCCGGGGACAGGGGGCGGATAACTATGGCTACACCTTC.

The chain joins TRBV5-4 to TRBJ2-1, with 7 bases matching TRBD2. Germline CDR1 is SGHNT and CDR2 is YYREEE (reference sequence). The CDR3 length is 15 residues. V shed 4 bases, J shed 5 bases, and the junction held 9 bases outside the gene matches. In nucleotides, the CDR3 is TGTGCCAGCAGCCCCGGACTAGGGGTCAACAATGAGCAGTTCTTC. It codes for CASSPGLGVNNEQFF.

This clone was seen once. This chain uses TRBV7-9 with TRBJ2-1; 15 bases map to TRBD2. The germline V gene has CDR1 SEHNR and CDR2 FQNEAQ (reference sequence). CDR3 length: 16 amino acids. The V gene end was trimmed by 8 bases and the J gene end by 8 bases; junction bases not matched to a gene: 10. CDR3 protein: CASGPGLAGGIDEQFF. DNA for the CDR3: TGTGCCAGCGGCCCGGGACTAGCGGGAGGTATAGATGAGCAGTTCTTC.